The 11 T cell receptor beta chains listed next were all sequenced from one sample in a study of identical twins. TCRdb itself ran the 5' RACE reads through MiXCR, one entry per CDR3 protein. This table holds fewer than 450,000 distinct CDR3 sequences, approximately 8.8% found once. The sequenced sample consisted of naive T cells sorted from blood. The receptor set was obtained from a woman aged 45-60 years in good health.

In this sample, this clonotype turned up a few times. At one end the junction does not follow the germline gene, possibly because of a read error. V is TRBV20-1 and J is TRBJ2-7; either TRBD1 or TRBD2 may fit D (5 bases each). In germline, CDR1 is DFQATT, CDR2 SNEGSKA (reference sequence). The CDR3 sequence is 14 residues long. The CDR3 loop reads CSARVPGTSDEQYF. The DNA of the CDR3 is TGCAGTGCTAGAGTCCCCGGGACCTCCGACGAGCAGTACTTC.

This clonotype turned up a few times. CDR3 DNA sequence: TGTGCCAGCAGTTTAGACAGGGGCCCTCGCACAGATACGCAGTATTTT. Amino acids: CASSLDRGPRTDTQYF. The V gene is TRBV12-3 or TRBV12-4, the J gene TRBJ2-3; 7 nucleotides agree with TRBD1. CDR3 length: 16 amino acids. V trimming: 1 base; J trimming: 1 base; junction bases outside the gene matches: 5.

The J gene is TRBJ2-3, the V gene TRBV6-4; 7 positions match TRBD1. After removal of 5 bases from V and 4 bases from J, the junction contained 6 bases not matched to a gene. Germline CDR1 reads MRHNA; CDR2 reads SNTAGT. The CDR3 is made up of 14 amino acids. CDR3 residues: CASSSGGSSDTQYF. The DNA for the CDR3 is TGTGCCAGCAGTTCAGGGGGTTCGTCAGATACGCAGTATTTT.

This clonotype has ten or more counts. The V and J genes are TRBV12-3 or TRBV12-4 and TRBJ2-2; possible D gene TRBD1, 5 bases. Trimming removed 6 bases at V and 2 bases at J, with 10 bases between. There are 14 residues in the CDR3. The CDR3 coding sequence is TGTGCCAGCAGCGGACATCTCAACACCGGGGAGCTGTTTTTT. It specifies CASSGHLNTGELFF.

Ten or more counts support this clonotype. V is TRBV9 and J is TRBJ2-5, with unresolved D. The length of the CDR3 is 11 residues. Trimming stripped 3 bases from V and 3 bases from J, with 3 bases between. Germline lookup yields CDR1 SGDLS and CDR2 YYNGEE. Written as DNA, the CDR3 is TGTGCCAGCAGCGCTAAAGAGACCCAGTACTTC. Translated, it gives CASSAKETQYF.

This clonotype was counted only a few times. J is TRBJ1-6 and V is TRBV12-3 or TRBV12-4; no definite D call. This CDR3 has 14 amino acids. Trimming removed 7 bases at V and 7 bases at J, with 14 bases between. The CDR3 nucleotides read TGTGCCAGCAAAATGACGACAAAAAATTCACCCCTCCACTTT. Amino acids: CASKMTTKNSPLHF.

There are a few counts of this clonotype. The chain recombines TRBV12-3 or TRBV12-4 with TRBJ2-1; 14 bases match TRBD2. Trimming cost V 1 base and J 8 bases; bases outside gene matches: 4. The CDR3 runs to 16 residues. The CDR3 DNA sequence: TGTGCCAGCAGTTTAGGACTAGCGGGAGGGCTCGATGAGCAGTTCTTC. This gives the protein CASSLGLAGGLDEQFF.

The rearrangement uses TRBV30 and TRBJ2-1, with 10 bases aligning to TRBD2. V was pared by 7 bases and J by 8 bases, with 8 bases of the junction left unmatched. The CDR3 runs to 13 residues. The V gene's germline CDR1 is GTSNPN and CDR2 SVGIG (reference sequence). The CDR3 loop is CASAEREGYEQFF. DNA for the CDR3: TGTGCCTCGGCCGAGCGGGAGGGCTATGAGCAGTTCTTC.

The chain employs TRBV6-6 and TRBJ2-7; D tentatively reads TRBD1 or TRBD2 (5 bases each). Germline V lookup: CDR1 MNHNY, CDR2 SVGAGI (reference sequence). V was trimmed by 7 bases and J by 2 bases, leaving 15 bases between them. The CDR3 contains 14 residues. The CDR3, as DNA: TGTGCCAGCAACCGGGACCGAGGCGCCTACGAGCAGTACTTC. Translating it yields CASNRDRGAYEQYF.

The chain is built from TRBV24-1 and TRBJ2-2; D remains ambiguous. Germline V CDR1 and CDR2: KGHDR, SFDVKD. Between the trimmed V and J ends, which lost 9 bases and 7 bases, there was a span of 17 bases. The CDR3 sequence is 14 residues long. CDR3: CATGSLGSYGELFF. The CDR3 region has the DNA TGTGCCACCGGCAGTCTGGGTTCTTACGGGGAGCTGTTTTTT.

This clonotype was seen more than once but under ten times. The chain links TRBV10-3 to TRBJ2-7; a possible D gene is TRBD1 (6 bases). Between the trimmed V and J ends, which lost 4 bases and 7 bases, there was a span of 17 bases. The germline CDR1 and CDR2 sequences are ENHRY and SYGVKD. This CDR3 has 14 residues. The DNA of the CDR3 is TGTGCCATCAGTGGCCCGGGACATCCCACGGAGCAGTACTTC. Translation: CAISGPGHPTEQYF.